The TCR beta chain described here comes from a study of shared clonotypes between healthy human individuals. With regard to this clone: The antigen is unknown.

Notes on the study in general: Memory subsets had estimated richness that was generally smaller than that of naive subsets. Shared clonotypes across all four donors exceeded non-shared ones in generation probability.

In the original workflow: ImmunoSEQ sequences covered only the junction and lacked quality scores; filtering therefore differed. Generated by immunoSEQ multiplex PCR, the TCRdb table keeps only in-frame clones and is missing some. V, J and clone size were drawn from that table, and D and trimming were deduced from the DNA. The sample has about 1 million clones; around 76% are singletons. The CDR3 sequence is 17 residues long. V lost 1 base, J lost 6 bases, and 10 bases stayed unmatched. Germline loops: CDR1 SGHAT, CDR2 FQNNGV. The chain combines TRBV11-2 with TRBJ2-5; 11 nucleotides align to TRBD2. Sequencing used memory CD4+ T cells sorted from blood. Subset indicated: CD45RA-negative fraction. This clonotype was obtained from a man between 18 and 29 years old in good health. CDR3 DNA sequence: TGTGCCAGCAGCTTAGGGGTACTAGCGGGAGAGGGGAAGACCCAGTACTTC. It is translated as CASSLGVLAGEGKTQYF.